These 14 T cell receptor beta chains came from one sample sequenced in a study of cytomegalovirus exposure and HLA in healthy donors (TCRdb year 2017). Library creation used the immunoSEQ multiplex PCR assay. As stored in TCRdb, this immuneACCESS dataset retains in-frame rearrangements with V and J assigned. A fraction of the clones does not appear; measured against another copy, unresolved V genes explain less than half of the discrepancy, and the remainder lacks a known reason. The sample table lists over 65,000 clones, 94% of them with a count of one. The ten top clones hold 1.5% to 2% of the sample. Material: PBMCs. These TCRs come from a woman under 30 in good health and CMV-seropositive.

V usage is TRBV10-3 and J usage is TRBJ2-1; a possible D gene is TRBD1 (6 bases). V was shortened by 2 bases and J by 8 bases, with 22 bases between the two germline ends. Per the germline V gene, CDR1 is ENHRY and CDR2 is SYGVKD. The CDR3 covers 17 residues. This CDR3 is CAISERGTVPPRDEQFF. Written as DNA, the CDR3 is TGTGCCATCAGTGAGAGGGGGACGGTCCCCCCCAGGGATGAGCAGTTCTTC.

The V gene is TRBV2, the J gene TRBJ2-7; maybe TRBD2 (6 bases). Germline values: CDR1 SNHLY, CDR2 FYNNEI. The V and J ends lost 8 bases and 2 bases respectively, with 16 bases between them. The CDR3 is 14 amino acids. CDR3 loop: CASEKGGIPYEQYF. The CDR3 DNA is TGTGCCAGCGAAAAAGGCGGGATTCCCTACGAGCAGTACTTC.

CDR3 protein: CASSFGGNYGYTF. CDR3 in DNA: TGTGCCAGCAGCTTCGGGGGAAACTATGGCTACACCTTC. This chain connects TRBV7-3 to TRBJ1-2, with a weak D call TRBD1 (5 bases). CDR3 length: 13 amino acids. Germline CDR1 is SGHTA and CDR2 is FQGTGA. Trimming removed 3 bases from V and 2 bases from J, with 7 bases in between.

This clone has just one count. A junction boundary mismatches the germline segment, possibly from a read error. This chain links TRBV14 with TRBJ1-2, with D possibly TRBD1 on 5 matching bases. Germline values: CDR1 SGHDN, CDR2 FVKESK. CDR3 size: 12 residues. CDR3 region: CASSQDWGVLYF. In DNA, the CDR3 is TGTGCCAGCAGCCAAGATTGGGGGGTGCTCTACTTC.

The chain uses TRBV10-1 and TRBJ2-1; 7 positions agree with TRBD2. J lost 4 bases, V lost 4 bases, and 10 bases had no gene match. This CDR3 spans 16 amino acids. Germline-derived CDR1 and CDR2 are WNHNN and SYGVQD (reference sequence). CDR3 DNA sequence: TGCGCCAGCAGTGTCCCTATTGGGACTACTTACAATGAGCAGTTCTTC. It translates to CASSVPIGTTYNEQFF.

V is TRBV6-5 and J is TRBJ1-1; TRBD1 aligns across 7 bases. The length of the CDR3 is 14 residues. Trimming cost V 3 bases and J 4 bases; bases outside gene matches: 5. The germline V gene encodes CDR1 MNHEY and CDR2 SVGAGI. The DNA of the CDR3 is TGTGCCAGCAGTTATGGAGACAGGGCCACTGAAGCTTTCTTT. Amino acid sequence: CASSYGDRATEAFF.

This chain joins TRBV29-1 and TRBJ1-1, with 8 bases matching TRBD1. Germline CDR1 and CDR2: SQVTM and ANQGSEA. V shed 7 bases and J 5 bases; nucleotides not matched to a gene: 9. CDR3 size: 13 residues. CDR3 sequence: CSALDRGRTEAFF. The DNA of the CDR3 is TGCAGCGCTTTAGACAGGGGCAGGACTGAAGCTTTCTTT.

The V and J genes are TRBV10-2 and TRBJ2-1, with 10 bases that match TRBD1. Trimming at V came to 5 bases and at J to 8 bases, leaving 6 bases not matched to a gene. Germline CDR1 reads WSHSY; CDR2 reads SAAADI. The CDR3 spans 14 residues. The CDR3 nucleotides are TGCGCCAGCAGTAGACAGGGGGCGAGCCATGAGCAGTTCTTC. Translated: CASSRQGASHEQFF.

The chain couples TRBV5-5 to TRBJ2-6; D ambiguous. The CDR3 runs 15 residues. The germline CDR1 and CDR2 sequences are SGHKS and YYEKEE (reference sequence). Trimming removed 1 base from V and 0 bases from J, with 5 bases in between. CDR3 region: CASSLLSSGANVLTF. Here the CDR3 DNA reads TGTGCCAGCAGCTTGCTGAGCTCTGGGGCCAACGTCCTGACTTTC.

This sequence joins TRBV11-2 and TRBJ2-7; perhaps TRBD1 as D (6 bases). Trimming stripped 3 bases from V and 2 bases from J, with 11 bases between. The CDR3 length is 14 residues. Per the germline V gene, CDR1 is SGHAT and CDR2 is FQNNGV. This CDR3 is CASSFGTSAYEQYF. In DNA form, the CDR3 reads TGTGCCAGCAGCTTCGGGACATCAGCCTACGAGCAGTACTTC.

This chain links TRBV4-1 with TRBJ2-3, with D perhaps matching TRBD1 (6 bases). V lost 1 base, J lost 1 base, and 15 bases lay in between. The CDR3 loop spans 17 amino acids. From germline, CDR1 is MGHRA and CDR2 YSYEKL. The CDR3 loop reads CASSQGTGTRGTDTQYF. DNA of the CDR3: TGCGCCAGCAGCCAAGGTACAGGGACCCGAGGCACAGATACGCAGTATTTT.

This chain joins TRBV7-2 and TRBJ2-7; tentatively, D is TRBD1 (6 bases). Trimming stripped 2 bases from V and 0 bases from J, with 11 bases between. The CDR3 is 15 amino acids. Germline values: CDR1 SGHTA, CDR2 FQGNSA. In DNA, the CDR3 is TGTGCCAGCAGCTTACAGGGGACCCTCTCCTACGAGCAGTACTTC. Amino acid sequence: CASSLQGTLSYEQYF. Combining the CDR3 with reference TRBV7-2 and TRBJ2-7 gives the whole variable domain GAGVSQSPSNKVTEKGKDVELRCDPISGHTALYWYRQSLGQGLEFLIYFQGNSAPDKSGLPSDRFSAERTGGSVSTLTIQRTQQEDSAVYLCASSLQGTLSYEQYFGPGTRLTVT.

V and J are TRBV5-1 and TRBJ2-5; a possible D gene is TRBD1 (6 bases). This CDR3 region has 14 residues. Deletions cut 0 bases from V and 0 bases from J, with 6 bases between. The germline gives CDR1 SGHRS, CDR2 YFSETQ. CDR3 nucleotide sequence: TGCGCCAGCAGCTTGGGGACAGACCAAGAGACCCAGTACTTC. Protein: CASSLGTDQETQYF.

The V call is TRBV19, the J call TRBJ1-2, with 7 positions matching TRBD1. V was pared by 6 bases and J by 8 bases, with 15 bases of the junction left unmatched. This CDR3 has 15 residues. CDR1 is LNHDA, CDR2 SQIVND, per germline (reference sequence). As DNA, the CDR3 is TGTGCCAGTAGCCCCGCCCGGGGACAGTCCTACGGCTACACCTTC. The encoded protein is CASSPARGQSYGYTF.